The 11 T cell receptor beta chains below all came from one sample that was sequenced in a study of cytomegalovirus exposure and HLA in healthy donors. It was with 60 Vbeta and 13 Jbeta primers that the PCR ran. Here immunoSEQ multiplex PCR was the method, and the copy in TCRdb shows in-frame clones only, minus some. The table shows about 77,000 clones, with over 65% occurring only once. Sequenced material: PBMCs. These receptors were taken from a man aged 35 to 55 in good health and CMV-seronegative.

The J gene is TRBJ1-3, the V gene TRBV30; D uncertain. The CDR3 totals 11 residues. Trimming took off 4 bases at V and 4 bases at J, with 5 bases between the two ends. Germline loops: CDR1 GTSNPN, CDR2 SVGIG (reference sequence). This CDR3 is CAWNTGNTIYF. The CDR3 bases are TGTGCCTGGAACACAGGAAACACCATATATTTT.

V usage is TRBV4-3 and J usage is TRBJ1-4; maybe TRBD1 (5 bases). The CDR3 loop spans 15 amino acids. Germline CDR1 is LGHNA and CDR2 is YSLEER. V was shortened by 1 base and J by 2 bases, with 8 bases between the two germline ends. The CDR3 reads CASSQGGSTNEKLFF. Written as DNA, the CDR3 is TGCGCCAGCAGCCAAGGGGGCAGTACTAATGAAAAACTGTTTTTT.

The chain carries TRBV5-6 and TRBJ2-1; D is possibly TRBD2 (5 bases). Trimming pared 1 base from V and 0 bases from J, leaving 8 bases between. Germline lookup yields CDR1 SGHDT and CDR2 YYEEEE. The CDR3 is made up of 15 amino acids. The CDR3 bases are TGTGCCAGCAGCTTGAAAGCGGTCTCCTACAATGAGCAGTTCTTC. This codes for CASSLKAVSYNEQFF.

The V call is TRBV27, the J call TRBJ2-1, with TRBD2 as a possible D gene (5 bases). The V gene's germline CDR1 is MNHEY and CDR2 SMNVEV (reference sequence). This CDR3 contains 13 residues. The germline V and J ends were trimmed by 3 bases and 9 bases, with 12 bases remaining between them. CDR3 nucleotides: TGTGCCAGCAGTTTTGCGGGTGGCACTGAGCAGTTCTTC. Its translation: CASSFAGGTEQFF.

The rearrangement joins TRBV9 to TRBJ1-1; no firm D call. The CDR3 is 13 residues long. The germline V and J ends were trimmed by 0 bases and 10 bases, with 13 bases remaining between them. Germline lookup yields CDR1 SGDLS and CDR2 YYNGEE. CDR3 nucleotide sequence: TGTGCCAGCAGCGTAGACCCAGTGACGGGAGCTTTCTTT. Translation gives CASSVDPVTGAFF.

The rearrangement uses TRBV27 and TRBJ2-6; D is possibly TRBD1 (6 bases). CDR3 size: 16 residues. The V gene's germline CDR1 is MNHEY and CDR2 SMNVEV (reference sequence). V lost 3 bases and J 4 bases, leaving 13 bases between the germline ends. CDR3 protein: CASSFRGGQGANVLTF. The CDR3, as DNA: TGTGCCAGCAGTTTTAGAGGCGGACAGGGGGCCAACGTCCTGACTTTC.

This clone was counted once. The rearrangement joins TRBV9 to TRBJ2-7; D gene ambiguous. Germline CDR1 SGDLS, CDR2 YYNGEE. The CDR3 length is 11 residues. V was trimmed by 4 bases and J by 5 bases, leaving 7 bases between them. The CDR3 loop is CASSSSNEQYF. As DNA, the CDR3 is TGTGCCAGCAGCTCCAGTAACGAGCAGTACTTC.

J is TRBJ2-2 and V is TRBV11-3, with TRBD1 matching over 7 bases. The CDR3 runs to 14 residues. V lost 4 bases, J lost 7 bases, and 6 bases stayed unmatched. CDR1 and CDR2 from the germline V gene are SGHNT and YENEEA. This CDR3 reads CASSSGTVDGELFF. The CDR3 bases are TGTGCCAGCAGCTCAGGGACAGTCGACGGGGAGCTGTTTTTT. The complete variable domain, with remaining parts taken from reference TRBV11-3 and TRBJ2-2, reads EAGVVQSPRYKIIEKKQPVAFWCNPISGHNTLYWYLQNLGQGPELLIRYENEEAVDDSQLPKDRFSAERLKGVDSTLKIQPAELGDSAVYLCASSSGTVDGELFFGEGSRLTVL.

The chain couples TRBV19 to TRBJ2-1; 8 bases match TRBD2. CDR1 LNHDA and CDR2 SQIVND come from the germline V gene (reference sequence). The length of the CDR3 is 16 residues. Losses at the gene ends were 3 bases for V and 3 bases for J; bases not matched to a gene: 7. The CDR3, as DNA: TGTGCCAGTAGTATCGAGCGGGAGAGGAACTACAATGAGCAGTTCTTC. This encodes CASSIERERNYNEQFF.

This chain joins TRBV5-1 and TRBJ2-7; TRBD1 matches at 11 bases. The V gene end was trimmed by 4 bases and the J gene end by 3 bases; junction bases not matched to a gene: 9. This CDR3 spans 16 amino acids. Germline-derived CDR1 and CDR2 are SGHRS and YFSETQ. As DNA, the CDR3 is TGCGCCAGCAGCCCCAGGACAGGGGGCGCCTACTACGAGCAGTACTTC. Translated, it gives CASSPRTGGAYYEQYF.

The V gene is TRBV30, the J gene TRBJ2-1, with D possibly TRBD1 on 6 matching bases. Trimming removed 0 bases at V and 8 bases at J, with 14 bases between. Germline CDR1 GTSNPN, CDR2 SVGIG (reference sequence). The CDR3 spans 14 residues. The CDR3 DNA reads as TGTGCCTGGAGTGTTCTGGGGGCAGGGGATGAGCAGTTCTTC. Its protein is CAWSVLGAGDEQFF.